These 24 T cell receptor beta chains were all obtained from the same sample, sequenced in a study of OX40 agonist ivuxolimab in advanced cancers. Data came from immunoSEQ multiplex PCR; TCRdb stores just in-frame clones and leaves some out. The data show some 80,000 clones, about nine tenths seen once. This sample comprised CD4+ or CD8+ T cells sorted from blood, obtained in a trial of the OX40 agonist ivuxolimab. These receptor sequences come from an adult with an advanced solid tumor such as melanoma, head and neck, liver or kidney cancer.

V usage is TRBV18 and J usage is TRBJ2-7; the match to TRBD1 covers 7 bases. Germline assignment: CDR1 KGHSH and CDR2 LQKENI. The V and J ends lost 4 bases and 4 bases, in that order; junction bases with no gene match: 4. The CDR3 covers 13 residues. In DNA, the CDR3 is TGTGCCAGCTCACTTTACAGGGGATACGAGCAGTACTTC. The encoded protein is CASSLYRGYEQYF. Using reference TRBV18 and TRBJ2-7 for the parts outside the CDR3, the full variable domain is NAGVMQNPRHLVRRRGQEARLRCSPMKGHSHVYWYRQLPEEGLKFMVYLQKENIIDESGMPKERFSAEFPKEGPSILRIQQVVRGDSAAYFCASSLYRGYEQYFGPGTRLTVT.

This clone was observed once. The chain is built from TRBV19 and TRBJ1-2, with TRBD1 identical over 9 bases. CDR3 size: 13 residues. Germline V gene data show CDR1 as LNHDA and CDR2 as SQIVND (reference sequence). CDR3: CEFRDRAPYGYTF. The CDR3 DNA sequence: TGTGAGTTCCGGGACAGGGCTCCCTATGGCTACACCTTC.

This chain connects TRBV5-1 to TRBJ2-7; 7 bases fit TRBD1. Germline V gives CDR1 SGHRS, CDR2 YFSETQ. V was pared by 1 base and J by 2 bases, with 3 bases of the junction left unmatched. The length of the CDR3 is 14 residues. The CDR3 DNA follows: TGCGCCAGCAGCTTGCGAGGGGGCGCCTACGAGCAGTACTTC. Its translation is CASSLRGGAYEQYF.

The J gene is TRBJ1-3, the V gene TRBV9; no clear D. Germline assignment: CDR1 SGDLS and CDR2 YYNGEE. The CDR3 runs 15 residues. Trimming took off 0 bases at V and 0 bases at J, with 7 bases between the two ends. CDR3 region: CASSVGFSSGNTIYF. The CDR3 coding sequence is TGTGCCAGCAGCGTAGGGTTCTCCTCTGGAAACACCATATATTTT.

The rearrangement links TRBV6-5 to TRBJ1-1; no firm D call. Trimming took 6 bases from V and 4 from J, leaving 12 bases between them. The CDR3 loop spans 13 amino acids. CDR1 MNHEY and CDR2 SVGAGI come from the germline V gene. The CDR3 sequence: CASRRPATTEAFF. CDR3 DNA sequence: TGTGCCAGCAGGCGGCCGGCTACCACTGAAGCTTTCTTT.

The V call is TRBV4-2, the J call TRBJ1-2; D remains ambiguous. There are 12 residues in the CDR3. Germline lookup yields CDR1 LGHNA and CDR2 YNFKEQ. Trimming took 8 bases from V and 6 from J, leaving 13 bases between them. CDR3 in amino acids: CASGRSVDGYTF. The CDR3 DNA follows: TGTGCCAGCGGCCGGAGTGTCGATGGCTACACCTTC.

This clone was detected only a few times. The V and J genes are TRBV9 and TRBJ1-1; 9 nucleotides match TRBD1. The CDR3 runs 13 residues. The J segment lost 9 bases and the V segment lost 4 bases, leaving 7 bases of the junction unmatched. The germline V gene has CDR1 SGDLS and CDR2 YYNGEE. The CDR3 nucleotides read TGTGCCAGCAGCCCGGGACAGGGCCAGCAAGCTTTCTTT. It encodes CASSPGQGQQAFF. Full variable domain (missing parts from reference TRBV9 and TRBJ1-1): DSGVTQTPKHLITATGQRVTLRCSPRSGDLSVYWYQQSLDQGLQFLIQYYNGEERAKGNILERFSAQQFPDLHSELNLSSLELGDSALYFCASSPGQGQQAFFGQGTRLTVV.

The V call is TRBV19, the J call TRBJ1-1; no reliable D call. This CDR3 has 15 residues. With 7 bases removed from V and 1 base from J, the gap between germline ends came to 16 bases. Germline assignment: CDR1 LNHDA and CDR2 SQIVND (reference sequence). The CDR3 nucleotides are TGTGCCAGTAAACCCCAGCGGGTGGGGAACACTGAAGCTTTCTTT. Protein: CASKPQRVGNTEAFF.

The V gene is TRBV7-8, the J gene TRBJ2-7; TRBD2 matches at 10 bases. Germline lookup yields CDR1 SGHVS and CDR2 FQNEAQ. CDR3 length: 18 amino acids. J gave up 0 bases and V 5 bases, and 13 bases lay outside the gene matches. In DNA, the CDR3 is TGTGCCAGCAGCCTCCCGGGCCTAGCGGGGGCCACCTCCTACGAGCAGTACTTC. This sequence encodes CASSLPGLAGATSYEQYF.

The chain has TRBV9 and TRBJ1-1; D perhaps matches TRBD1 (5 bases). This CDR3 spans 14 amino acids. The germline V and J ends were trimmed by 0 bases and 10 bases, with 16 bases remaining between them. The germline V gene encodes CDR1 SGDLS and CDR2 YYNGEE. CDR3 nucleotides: TGTGCCAGCAGCGTAGGATTGGGGACCAGTGGAGCTTTCTTT. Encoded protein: CASSVGLGTSGAFF.

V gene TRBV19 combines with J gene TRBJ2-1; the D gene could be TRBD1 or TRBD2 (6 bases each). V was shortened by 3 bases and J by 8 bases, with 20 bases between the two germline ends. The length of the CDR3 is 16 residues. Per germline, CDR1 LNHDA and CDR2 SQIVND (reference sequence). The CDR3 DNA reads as TGTGCCAGTAGTATCGGGCGGGACACCTGGGGGTATGAGCAGTTCTTC. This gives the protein CASSIGRDTWGYEQFF.

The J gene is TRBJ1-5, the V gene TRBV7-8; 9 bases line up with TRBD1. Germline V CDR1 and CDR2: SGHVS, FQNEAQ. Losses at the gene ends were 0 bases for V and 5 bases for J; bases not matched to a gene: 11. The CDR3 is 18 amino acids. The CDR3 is CASSLAINRGRGHQPQHF. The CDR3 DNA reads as TGTGCCAGCAGCTTAGCAATTAACAGGGGGCGAGGTCATCAGCCCCAGCATTTT.

CDR3 nucleotides: TGTGCCAGCAGCGACGGGACAGACATGAACACTGAAGCTTTCTTT. This codes for CASSDGTDMNTEAFF. This chain connects TRBV9 to TRBJ1-1; 7 bases map to TRBD1. The germline V gene encodes CDR1 SGDLS and CDR2 YYNGEE. The CDR3 is made up of 15 amino acids. V shed 3 bases, J shed 0 bases, and the junction held 5 bases outside the gene matches.

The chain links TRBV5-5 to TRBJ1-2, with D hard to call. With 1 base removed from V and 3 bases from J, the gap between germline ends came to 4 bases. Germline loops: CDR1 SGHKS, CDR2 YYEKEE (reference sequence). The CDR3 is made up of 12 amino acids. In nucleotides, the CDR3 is TGTGCCAGCAGCTTGTGGGACTATGGCTACACCTTC. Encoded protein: CASSLWDYGYTF.

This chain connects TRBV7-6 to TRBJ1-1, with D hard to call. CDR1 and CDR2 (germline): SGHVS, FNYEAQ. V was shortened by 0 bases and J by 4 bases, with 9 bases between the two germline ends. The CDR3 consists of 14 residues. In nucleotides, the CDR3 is TGTGCCAGCAGCTTAGCCGTGGCGACCACTGAAGCTTTCTTT. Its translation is CASSLAVATTEAFF. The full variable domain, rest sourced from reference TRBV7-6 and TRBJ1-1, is GAGVSQSPRYKVTKRGQDVALRCDPISGHVSLYWYRQALGQGPEFLTYFNYEAQQDKSGLPNDRFSAERPEGSISTLTIQRTEQRDSAMYRCASSLAVATTEAFFGQGTRLTVV.

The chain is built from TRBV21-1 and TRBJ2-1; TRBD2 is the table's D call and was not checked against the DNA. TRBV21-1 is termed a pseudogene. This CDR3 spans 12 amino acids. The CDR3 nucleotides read TGTGCCAGCCGAGACTCTTACAATGAGCAGTTCTTC. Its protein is CASRDSYNEQFF.

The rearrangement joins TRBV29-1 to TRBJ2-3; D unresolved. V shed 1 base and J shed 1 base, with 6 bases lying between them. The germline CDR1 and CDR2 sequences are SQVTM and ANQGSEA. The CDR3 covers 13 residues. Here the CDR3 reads CSVEGQGTDTQYF. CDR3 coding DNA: TGCAGCGTTGAAGGGCAGGGCACAGATACGCAGTATTTT.

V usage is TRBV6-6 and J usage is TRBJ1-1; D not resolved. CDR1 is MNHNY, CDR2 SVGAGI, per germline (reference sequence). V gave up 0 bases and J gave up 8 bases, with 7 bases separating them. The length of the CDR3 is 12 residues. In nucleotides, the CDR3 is TGTGCCAGCAGTTACTCGGAAACCGAAGCTTTCTTT. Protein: CASSYSETEAFF.

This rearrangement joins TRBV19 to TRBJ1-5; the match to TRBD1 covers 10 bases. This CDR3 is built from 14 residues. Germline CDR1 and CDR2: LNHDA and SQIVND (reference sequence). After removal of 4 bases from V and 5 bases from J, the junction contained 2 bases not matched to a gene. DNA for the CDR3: TGTGCCAGTAGTAGGGACAGGGGCGATCAGCCCCAGCATTTT. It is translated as CASSRDRGDQPQHF.

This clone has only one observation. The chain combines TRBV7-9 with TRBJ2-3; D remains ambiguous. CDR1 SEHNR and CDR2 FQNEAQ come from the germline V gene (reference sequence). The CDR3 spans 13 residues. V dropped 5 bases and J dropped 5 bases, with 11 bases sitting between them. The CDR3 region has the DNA TGTGCCAGCAGCCCCGGGTGGGGAGATACGCAGTATTTT. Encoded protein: CASSPGWGDTQYF.

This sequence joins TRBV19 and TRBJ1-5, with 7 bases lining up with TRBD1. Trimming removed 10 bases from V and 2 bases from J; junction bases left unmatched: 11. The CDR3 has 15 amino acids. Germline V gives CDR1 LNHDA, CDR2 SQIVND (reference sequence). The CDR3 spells CATSYRGHGNQPQHF. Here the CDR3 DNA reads TGTGCCACCTCCTACAGGGGCCACGGCAATCAGCCCCAGCATTTT. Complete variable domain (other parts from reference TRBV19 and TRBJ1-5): DGGITQSPKYLFRKEGQNVTLSCEQNLNHDAMYWYRQDPGQGLRLIYYSQIVNDFQKGDIAEGYSVSREKKESFPLTVTSAQKNPTAFYLCATSYRGHGNQPQHFGDGTRLSIL.

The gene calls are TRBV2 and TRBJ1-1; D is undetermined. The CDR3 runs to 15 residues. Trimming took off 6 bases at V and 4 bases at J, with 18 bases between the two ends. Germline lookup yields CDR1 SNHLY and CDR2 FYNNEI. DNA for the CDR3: TGTGCCAGCAGCGAGGGCCGGGAGGGCGGCACTGAAGCTTTCTTT. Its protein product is CASSEGREGGTEAFF.

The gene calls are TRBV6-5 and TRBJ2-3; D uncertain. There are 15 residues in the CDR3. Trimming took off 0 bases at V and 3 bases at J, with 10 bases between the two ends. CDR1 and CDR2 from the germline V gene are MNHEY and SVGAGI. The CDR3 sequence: CASSYSGPMTDTQYF. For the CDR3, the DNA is TGTGCCAGCAGTTACTCGGGCCCGATGACAGATACGCAGTATTTT.

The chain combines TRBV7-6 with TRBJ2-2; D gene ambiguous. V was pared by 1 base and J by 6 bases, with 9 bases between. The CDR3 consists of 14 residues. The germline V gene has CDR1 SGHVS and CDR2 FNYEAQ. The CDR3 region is CASSLGTHAGELFF. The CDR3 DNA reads TGTGCCAGCAGCTTAGGGACCCACGCCGGGGAGCTGTTTTTT.